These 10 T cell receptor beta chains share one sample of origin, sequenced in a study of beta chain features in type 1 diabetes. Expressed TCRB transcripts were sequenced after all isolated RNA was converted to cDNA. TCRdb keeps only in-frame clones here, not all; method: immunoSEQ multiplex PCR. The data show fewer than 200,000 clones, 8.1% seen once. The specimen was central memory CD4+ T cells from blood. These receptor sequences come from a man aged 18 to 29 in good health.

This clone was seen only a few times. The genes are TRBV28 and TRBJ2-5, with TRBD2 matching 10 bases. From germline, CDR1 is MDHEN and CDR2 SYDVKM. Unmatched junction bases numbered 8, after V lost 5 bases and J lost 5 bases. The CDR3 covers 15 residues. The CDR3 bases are TGTGCCAGCAGTCCGAGCGGGGGGGCGGGTGAGACCCAGTACTTC. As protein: CASSPSGGAGETQYF.

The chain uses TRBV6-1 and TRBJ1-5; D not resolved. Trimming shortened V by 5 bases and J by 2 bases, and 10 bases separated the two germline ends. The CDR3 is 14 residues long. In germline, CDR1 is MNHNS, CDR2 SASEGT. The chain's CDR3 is CASSPIGGNQPQHF. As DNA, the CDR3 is TGTGCCAGCAGTCCCATCGGGGGCAATCAGCCCCAGCATTTT.

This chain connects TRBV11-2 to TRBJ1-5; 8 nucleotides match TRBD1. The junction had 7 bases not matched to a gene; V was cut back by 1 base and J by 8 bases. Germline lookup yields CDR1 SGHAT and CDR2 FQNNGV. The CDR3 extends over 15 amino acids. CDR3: CASSLARGQGEPQHF. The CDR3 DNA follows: TGTGCCAGCAGCTTAGCCAGGGGGCAGGGAGAGCCCCAGCATTTT.

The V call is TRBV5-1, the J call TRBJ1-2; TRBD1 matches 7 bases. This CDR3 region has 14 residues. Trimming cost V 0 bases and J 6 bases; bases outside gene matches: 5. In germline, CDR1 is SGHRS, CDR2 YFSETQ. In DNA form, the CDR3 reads TGCGCCAGCAGCTTGGGCCAGGGGGTAGATGGCTACACCTTC. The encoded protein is CASSLGQGVDGYTF.

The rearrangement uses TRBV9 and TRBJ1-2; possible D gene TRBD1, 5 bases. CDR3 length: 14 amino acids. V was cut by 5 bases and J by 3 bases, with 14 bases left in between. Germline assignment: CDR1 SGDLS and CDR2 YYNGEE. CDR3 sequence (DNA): TGTGCCAGCAGGGGAGTGGGAGGGGACTATGGCTACACCTTC. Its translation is CASRGVGGDYGYTF.

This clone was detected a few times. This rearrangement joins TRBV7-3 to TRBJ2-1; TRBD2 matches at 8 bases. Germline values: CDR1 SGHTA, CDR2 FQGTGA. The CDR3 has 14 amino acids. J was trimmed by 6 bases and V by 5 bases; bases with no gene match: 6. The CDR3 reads CASSLAAGGNEQFF. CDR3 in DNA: TGTGCCAGCAGCCTCGCGGCGGGGGGCAATGAGCAGTTCTTC.

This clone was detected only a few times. The CDR3 DNA reads TGTGCCAGCAGCTTAGCAGGAGCGGGAGGCTGGAATGAGCAGTTCTTC. Amino acids: CASSLAGAGGWNEQFF. The chain uses TRBV7-2 and TRBJ2-1, with TRBD2 identical over 9 bases. Germline V gives CDR1 SGHTA, CDR2 FQGNSA. This CDR3 has 16 amino acids. The junction had 7 bases not matched to a gene; V was cut back by 0 bases and J by 7 bases.

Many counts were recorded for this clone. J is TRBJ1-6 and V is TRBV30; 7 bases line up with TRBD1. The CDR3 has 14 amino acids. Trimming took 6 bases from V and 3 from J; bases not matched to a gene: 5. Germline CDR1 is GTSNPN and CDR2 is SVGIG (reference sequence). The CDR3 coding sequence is TGTGCCTGTCGAACAGGGGTCTATAATTCACCCCTCCACTTT. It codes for CACRTGVYNSPLHF.

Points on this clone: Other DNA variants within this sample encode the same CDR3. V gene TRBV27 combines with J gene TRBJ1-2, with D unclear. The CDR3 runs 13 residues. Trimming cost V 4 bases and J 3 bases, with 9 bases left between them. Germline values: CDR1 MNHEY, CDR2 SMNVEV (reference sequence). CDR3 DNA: TGTGCCAGCAGTTCTCGGAGGGACTATGGCTACACCTTC. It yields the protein CASSSRRDYGYTF.

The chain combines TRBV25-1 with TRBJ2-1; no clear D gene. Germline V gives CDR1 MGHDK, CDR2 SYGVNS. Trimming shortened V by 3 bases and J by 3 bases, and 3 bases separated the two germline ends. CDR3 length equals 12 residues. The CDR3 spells CASSESYNEQFF. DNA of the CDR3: TGTGCCAGCAGTGAGAGCTACAATGAGCAGTTCTTC.